This note documents a single TCR beta chain sequence. The antigen this receptor binds is unknown. Per-base qualities were not stored, and no clone one base away is much larger. The sample comes from a study of cytomegalovirus exposure and HLA in healthy donors (TCRdb year 2017). Turning to the overall study: According to a later analysis, the 120 or so validation repertoires were produced on the same platform as the roughly 720 repertoires of the first cohort. The study was designed to test whether signatures of past pathogen exposure could be identified by cataloging public T cell receptors. Along with the approximately 600-subject first cohort, a separate validation cohort of around 110 different subjects was used. To predict cytomegalovirus infection status, the study combined high-throughput TCR immunosequencing, statistical association of individual TCRs with disease status, and machine learning.

Separate from the approximately 700-subject first cohort, the validation cohort of around 130 subjects was the group to which the donors belonged. Study-wide findings and limitations: A later analysis found that TCRs clustered in the first cohort also tended to co-occur in the 100 to 150 validation repertoires, with 94% of cluster scores above 0. The validation cohort had no HLA typing available for a later analysis, so co-occurrence within that cohort was assessed over all 120 or so repertoires. The authors suggested that the approach could potentially be generalized to other disease states and immunological phenotypes. In vitro tests confirmed that a few of the cytomegalovirus-associated TCR beta chains recognize cytomegalovirus antigens. Cytomegalovirus status was reported to be diagnosed by the classifier with high specificity and sensitivity in both the original and validation cohorts. A total of 150 or so TCR beta chains were listed by the study as associated with cytomegalovirus. While some public TCRs were present in many individuals, most TCR sequences turned up only very rarely across donors.

CDR1 MNHEY and CDR2 SVGAGI were looked up in the germline V gene. Trimming leaves V shorter by 6 bases and J shorter by 2 bases, with the junction holding 4 bases beyond the gene matches. The CDR3 contains 15 residues, cysteine and phenylalanine counted. Kept here is only the CDR3 DNA, which spans 45 bases and is read in frame from base 1. Library construction relied on the immunoSEQ multiplex PCR assay. Turning to the authors' computational methods: A statistical classification framework was developed to diagnose cytomegalovirus status using the catalog of TCR beta chain sequences. This immuneACCESS table, as held by TCRdb, lists in-frame sequences with V and J called but not all clones. Of the missing ones, under half trace to an unresolved V gene in checked studies; the others have no known cause. V, J and clone size were drawn from that table, and D and trimming were deduced from the DNA. The sample includes approximately 160,000 clones, with around 90% observed a single time. The ten largest make up around 3% of the sample.

Sequenced: PBMCs. This TCR was recovered from a woman younger than 35 in good health and CMV-seropositive. The chain was built from TRBV6-5 and TRBJ2-1, and TRBD2 matches 10 of the central bases. CDR3 reads: CASSTLAGTYNEQFF. The sequenced DNA is TGTGCCAGCAGCACACTAGCGGGGACCTACAATGAGCAGTTCTTC.